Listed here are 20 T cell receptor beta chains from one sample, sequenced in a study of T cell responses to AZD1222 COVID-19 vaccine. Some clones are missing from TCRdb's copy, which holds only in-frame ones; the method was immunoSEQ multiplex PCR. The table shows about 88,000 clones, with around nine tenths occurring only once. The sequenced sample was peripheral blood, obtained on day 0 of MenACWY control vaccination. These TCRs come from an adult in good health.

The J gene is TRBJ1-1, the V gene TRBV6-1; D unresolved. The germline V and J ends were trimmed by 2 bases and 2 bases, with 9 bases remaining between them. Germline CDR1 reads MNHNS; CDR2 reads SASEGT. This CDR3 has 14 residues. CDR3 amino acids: CASSERQPNTEAFF. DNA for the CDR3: TGTGCCAGCAGTGAAAGGCAGCCTAACACTGAAGCTTTCTTT.

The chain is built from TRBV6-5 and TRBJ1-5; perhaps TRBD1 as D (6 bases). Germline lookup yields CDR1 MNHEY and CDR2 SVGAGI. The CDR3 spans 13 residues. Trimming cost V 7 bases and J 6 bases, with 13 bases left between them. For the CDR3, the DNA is TGTGCCAGCACTCCCAGAGGGGGTCAGCCCCAGCATTTT. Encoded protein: CASTPRGGQPQHF.

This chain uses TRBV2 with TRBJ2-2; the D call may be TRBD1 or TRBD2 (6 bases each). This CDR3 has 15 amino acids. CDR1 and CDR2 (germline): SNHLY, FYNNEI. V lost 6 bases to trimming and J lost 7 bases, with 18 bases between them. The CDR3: CASRVQGLSDGELFF. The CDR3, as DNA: TGTGCCAGCAGAGTACAGGGACTTTCAGACGGGGAGCTGTTTTTT.

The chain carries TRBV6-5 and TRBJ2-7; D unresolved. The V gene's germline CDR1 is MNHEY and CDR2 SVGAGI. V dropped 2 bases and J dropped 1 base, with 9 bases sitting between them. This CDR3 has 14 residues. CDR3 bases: TGTGCCAGCAGTTACGGTAGATATTCCTACGAGCAGTACTTC. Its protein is CASSYGRYSYEQYF.

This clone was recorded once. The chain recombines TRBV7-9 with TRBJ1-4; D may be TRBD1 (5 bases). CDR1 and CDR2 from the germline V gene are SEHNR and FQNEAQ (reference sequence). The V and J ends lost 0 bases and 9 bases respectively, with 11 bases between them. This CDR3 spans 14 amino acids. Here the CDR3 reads CASSLAGEGQKLFF. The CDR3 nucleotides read TGTGCCAGCAGCTTAGCAGGGGAGGGTCAAAAACTGTTTTTT.

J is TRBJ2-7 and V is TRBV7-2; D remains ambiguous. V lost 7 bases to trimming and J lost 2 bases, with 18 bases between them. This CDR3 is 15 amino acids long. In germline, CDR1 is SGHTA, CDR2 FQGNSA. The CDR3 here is CASIQKGTGPYEQYF. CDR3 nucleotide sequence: TGTGCCAGCATCCAAAAGGGAACTGGTCCCTACGAGCAGTACTTC.

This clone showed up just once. DNA for the CDR3: TGTGCCAGCAGCTTCCGACAGGGAAACTACAATGAGCAGTTCTTC. It encodes CASSFRQGNYNEQFF. The J gene is TRBJ2-1, the V gene TRBV5-6; 7 bases agree with TRBD1. CDR3 length: 15 residues. CDR1 and CDR2 from the germline V gene are SGHDT and YYEEEE. With V trimmed by 2 bases and J by 3 bases, 5 bases remained unmatched.

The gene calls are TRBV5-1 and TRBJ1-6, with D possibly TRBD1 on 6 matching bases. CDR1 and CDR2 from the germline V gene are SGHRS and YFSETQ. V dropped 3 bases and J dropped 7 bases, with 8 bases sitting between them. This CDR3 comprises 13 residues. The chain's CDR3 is CASSSGQNSPLHF. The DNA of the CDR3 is TGCGCCAGCAGCTCAGGACAGAATTCACCCCTCCACTTT.

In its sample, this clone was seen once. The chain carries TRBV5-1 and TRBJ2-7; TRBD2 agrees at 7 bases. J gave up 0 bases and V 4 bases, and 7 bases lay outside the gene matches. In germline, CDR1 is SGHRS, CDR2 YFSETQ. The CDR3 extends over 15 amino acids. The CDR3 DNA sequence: TGCGCCAGCAGCCCCCGGACTAGAAGCTCCTACGAGCAGTACTTC. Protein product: CASSPRTRSSYEQYF.

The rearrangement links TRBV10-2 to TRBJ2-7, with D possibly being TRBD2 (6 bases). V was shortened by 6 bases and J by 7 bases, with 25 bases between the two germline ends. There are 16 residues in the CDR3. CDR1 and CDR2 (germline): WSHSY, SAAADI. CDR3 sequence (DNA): TGCGCCAGCAGAAAGGTGTTCGGAGGCGGGGTGGGGGAGCAGTACTTC. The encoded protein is CASRKVFGGGVGEQYF.

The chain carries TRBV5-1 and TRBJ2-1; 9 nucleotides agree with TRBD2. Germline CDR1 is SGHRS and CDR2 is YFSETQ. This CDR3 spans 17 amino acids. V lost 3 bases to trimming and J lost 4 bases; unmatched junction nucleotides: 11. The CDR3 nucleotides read TGCGCCAGCAGCTGGGCGGGGGCTAGCGGGGTATACAATGAGCAGTTCTTC. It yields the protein CASSWAGASGVYNEQFF. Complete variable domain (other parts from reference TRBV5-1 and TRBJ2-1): KAGVTQTPRYLIKTRGQQVTLSCSPISGHRSVSWYQQTPGQGLQFLFEYFSETQRNKGNFPGRFSGRQFSNSRSEMNVSTLELGDSALYLCASSWAGASGVYNEQFFGPGTRLTVL.

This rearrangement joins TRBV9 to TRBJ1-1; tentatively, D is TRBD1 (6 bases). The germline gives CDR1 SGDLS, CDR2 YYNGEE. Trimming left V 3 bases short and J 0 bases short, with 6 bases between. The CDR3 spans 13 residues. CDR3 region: CASSAGVNTEAFF. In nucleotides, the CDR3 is TGTGCCAGCAGCGCAGGGGTGAACACTGAAGCTTTCTTT.

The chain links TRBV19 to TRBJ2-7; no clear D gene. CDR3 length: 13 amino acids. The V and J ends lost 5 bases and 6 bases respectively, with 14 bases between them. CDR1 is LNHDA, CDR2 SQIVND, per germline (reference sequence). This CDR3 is CASSGVGFGEQYF. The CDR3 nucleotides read TGTGCCAGTAGTGGCGTGGGTTTTGGCGAGCAGTACTTC.

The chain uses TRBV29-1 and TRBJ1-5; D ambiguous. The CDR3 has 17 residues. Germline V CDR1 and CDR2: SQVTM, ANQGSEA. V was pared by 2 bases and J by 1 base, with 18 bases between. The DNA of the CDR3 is TGCAGCGTTGAATGCCCACCCCGGGGTACGAGCAATCAGCCCCAGCATTTT. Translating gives CSVECPPRGTSNQPQHF. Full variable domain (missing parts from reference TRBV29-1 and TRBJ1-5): SAVISQKPSRDICQRGTSLTIQCQVDSQVTMMFWYRQQPGQSLTLIATANQGSEATYESGFVIDKFPISRPNLTFSTLTVSNMSPEDSSIYLCSVECPPRGTSNQPQHFGDGTRLSIL.

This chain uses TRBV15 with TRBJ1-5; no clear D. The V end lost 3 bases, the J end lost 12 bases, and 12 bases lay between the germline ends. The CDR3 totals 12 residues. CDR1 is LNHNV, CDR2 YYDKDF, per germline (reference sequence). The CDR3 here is CATSSNGRHQHF. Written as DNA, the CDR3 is TGTGCCACCAGCAGTAACGGGCGTCACCAGCATTTT. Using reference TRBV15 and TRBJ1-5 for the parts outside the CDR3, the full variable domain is DAMVIQNPRYQVTQFGKPVTLSCSQTLNHNVMYWYQQKSSQAPKLLFHYYDKDFNNEADTPDNFQSRRPNTSFCFLDIRSPGLGDTAMYLCATSSNGRHQHFGDGTRLSIL.

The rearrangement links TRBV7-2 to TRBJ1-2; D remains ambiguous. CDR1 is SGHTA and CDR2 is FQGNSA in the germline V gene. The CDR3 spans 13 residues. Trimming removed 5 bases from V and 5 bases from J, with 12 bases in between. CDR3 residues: CASSPRLEYGYTF. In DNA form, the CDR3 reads TGTGCCAGCAGCCCCAGGCTCGAGTATGGCTACACCTTC.

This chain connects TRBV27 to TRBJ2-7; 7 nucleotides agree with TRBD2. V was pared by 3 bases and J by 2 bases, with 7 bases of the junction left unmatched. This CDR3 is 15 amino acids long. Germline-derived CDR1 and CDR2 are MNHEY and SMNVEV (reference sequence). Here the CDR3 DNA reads TGTGCCAGCAGTTTGGGGGGGGTGGCAACCTACGAGCAGTACTTC. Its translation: CASSLGGVATYEQYF.

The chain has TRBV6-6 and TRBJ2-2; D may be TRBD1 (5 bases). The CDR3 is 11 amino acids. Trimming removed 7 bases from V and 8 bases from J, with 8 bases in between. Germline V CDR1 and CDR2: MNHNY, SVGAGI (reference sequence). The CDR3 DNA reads TGTGCCAGCACCCAGGGTGGGGAGCTGTTTTTT. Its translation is CASTQGGELFF.

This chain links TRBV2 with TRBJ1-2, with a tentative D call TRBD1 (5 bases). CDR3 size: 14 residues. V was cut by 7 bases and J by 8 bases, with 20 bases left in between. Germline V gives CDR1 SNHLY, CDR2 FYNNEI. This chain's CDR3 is CASIDGQGFRGYTF. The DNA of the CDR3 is TGTGCCAGCATTGATGGACAAGGGTTTCGGGGCTACACCTTC.

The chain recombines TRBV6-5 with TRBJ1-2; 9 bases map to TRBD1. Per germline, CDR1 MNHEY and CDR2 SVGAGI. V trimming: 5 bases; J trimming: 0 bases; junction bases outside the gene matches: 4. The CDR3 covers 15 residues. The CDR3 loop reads CASSPRTGANYGYTF. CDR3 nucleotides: TGTGCCAGCAGTCCGCGGACAGGGGCTAACTATGGCTACACCTTC.